This T cell receptor (beta chain) was observed in a study of blood T cell repertoires in COVID-19. Study summary: From the United States, Italy and Spain came samples of acute and convalescent COVID-19. PBMCs, B-cell-depleted T cells, or T cells provided the cDNA or gDNA that made up the material.

Generated by immunoSEQ multiplex PCR, the TCRdb table keeps only in-frame clones and is missing some. This sample has over 110,000 clones; 75% to 90% occur once, and the top ten carry around 3.9%. V dropped 4 bases and J dropped 4 bases, with 20 bases sitting between them. CDR3 length: 17 amino acids. Germline CDR1 is LNHDA and CDR2 is SQIVND (reference sequence). Specimen: PBMCs or T cells enriched from blood (not recorded which). This receptor was identified in a man over 45 in a cohort exposed to, infected with or recovered from COVID-19 (not recorded which). The chain employs TRBV19 and TRBJ1-5; D perhaps matches TRBD1 (5 bases). CDR3 residues: CASSRGVGTMTNQPQHF. The DNA of the CDR3 is TGTGCCAGTAGTAGGGGGGTTGGCACCATGACTAATCAGCCCCAGCATTTT. The whole variable domain, filled in from reference TRBV19 and TRBJ1-5, reads DGGITQSPKYLFRKEGQNVTLSCEQNLNHDAMYWYRQDPGQGLRLIYYSQIVNDFQKGDIAEGYSVSREKKESFPLTVTSAQKNPTAFYLCASSRGVGTMTNQPQHFGDGTRLSIL.